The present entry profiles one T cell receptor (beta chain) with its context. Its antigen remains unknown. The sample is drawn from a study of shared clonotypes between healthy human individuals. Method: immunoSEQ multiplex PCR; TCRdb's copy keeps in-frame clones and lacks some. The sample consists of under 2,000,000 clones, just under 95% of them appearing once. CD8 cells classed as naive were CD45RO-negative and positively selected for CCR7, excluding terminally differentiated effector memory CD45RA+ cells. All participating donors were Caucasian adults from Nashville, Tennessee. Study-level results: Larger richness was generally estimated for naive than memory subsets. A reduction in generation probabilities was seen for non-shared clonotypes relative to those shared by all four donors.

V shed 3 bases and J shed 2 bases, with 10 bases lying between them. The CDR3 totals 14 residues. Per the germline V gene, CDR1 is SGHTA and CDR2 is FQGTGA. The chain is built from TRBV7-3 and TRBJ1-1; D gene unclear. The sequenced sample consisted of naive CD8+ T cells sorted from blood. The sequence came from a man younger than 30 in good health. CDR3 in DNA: TGTGCCAGCAGCTTCGGGTACGGTAACACTGAAGCTTTCTTT. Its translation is CASSFGYGNTEAFF.